This T cell receptor (beta chain) originates from a study of cytomegalovirus exposure and HLA in healthy donors. Overall study results and limits: Sequencing depth roughly uniform across donors was assumed in presence/absence analyses.

PCR amplification relied on 60 Vbeta primers (plus 13 Jbeta primers). Libraries were prepared by immunoSEQ multiplex PCR; TCRdb keeps only in-frame clonotypes and omits some of them. Of roughly 140,000 clones in the sample, roughly four fifths were seen once. The CDR3 covers 14 residues. J lost 7 bases, V lost 0 bases, and 4 bases had no gene match. Germline V CDR1 and CDR2: SGHDT, YYEEEE. Each of the donors was a healthy bone marrow donor. Note on this clone: Its antigen is not identified.

Sequencing was performed on PBMCs. This rearrangement joins TRBV5-6 to TRBJ1-2; 9 bases are a match to TRBD1. The TCR sequence derives from a male donor in good health and CMV-seronegative. DNA for the CDR3: TGTGCCAGCAGCTTGGGGACAGGGGTTTTTGGCTACACCTTC. Its translation: CASSLGTGVFGYTF.